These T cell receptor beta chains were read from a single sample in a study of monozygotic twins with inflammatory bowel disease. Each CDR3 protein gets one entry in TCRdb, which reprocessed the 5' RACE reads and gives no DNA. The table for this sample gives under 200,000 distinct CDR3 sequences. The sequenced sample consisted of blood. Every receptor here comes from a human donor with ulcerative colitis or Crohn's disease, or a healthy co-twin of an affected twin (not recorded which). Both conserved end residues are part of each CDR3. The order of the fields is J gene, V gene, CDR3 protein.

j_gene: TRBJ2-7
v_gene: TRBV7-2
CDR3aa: CASSFGLAGRSYEQYF

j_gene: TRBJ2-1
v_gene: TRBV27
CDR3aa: CASTRDRGGSEQFF

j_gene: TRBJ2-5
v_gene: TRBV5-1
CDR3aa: CASSFSGTSGSGSQYF

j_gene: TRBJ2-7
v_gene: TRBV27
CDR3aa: CASSLLAEAYEQYF

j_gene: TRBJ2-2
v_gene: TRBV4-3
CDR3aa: CASSQAGGDNIVTGELFF

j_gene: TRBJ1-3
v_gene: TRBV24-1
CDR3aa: CATSDSSTQGNTIYF

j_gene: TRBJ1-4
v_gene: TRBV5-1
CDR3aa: CASSYGQGAGEKLFF

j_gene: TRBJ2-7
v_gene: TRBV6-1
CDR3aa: CASSALGRGEQYF

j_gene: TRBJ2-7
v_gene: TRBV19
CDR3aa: CASSSPAYEQYF

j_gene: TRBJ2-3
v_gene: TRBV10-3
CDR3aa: CAISTGGTDTQYF

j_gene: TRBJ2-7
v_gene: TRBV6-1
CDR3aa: CASRQGAGDEQYF

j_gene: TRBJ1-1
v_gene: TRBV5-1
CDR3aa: CASSFGQGVSEAFF

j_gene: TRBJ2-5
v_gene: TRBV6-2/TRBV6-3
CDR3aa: CASSYSSVTQYF

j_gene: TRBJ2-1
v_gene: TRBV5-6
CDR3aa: CASSIPGLARNEQFF

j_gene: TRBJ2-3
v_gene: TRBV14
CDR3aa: CASSQETPGTDTQYF

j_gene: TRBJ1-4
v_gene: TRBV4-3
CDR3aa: CASSQDGSRLGKLFF

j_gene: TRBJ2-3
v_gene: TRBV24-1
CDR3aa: CATSDANGYTDTQYF

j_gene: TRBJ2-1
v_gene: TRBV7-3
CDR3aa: CASSPVGQGYNEQFF

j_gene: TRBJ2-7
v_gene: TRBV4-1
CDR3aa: CASSHTLGQGLAGTHEQYF

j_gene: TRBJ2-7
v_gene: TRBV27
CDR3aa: CASSPATGTNYEQYF

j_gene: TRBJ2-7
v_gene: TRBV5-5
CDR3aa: CASSGGLAGNYEQYF

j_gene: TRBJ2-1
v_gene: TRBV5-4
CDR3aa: CASSLPTSGRIHEQFF

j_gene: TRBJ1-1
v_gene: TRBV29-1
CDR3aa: CSVITPSTLKEAFF

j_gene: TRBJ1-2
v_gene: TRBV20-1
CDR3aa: CSARVGRNYGYTF

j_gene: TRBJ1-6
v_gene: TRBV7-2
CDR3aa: CASRGSYNSPLHF

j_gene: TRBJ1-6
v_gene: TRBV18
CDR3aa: CASSVAGLQVSPLHF